This TCR beta chain was obtained from a study of T cells after yellow fever vaccination (dated by TCRdb to between 2017 and 2020). For the study in its entirety: The SMART-Seq v4 Ultra Low Input RNA kit was used to prepare libraries from fractions with low cell numbers. To follow T-cell clones before and after primary and booster YFV17D yellow fever vaccination, bulk TCR alpha and beta repertoires were sequenced over time. Two healthy male donors, one aged 18 to 29 and one aged 30 to 40 years, made up the cohort. Blood was collected at multiple timepoints before and after primary and secondary immunization, and bulk PBMC replicates and cell subsets were isolated. On the study overall, not on this receptor specifically: Because the study included only a couple of donors, the extent to which the findings can be generalized is limited. FACS-sorted repertoires could contain abundant contaminating clonotypes from the bulk population, so computational filtering was required. A small share of clonotypes was detected in both CD4 and CD8 compartments, with the overlap likely arising from convergent recombination. Most clones expanded after primary vaccination were re-detected after the booster (almost 98% of CD4 and around nine tenths of CD8), suggesting broad memory maintenance. The secondary T-cell response was weaker than the primary response but faster, peaking on day 5 instead of day 15.

Reading the label with the study, this specimen's treatment or condition is: live attenuated yellow fever vaccine strain. A standard Ficoll-Paque protocol was used to isolate PBMCs from peripheral blood. CD4 and CD8 T-cell fractions were isolated with Dynabeads CD4 and CD8 positive selection kits. TriZol was used to extract RNA from bulk PBMCs, from CD4 and CD8 fractions, and from dextramer-positive and dextramer-negative fractions. This clonotype showed up many times. Its antigen is currently not known. The junction departs from germline at one end; a sequencing error may be responsible. TCR cDNA was synthesized by 5'RACE template switching, through which a universal primer site and unique molecular identifiers were introduced. Priming of cDNA synthesis was performed from both the TCR alpha and TCR beta constant segments. Library amplification involved two PCR steps, and the second step added sample barcodes and sequencing adapters. Libraries were sequenced on Illumina HiSeq 2500 (2x100 bp) or NovaSeq (2x150 bp). The authors processed their data as follows. MIGEC handled demultiplexing of reads and collapsing into UMI consensus sequences, while MiXCR performed V(D)J alignment. Vaccine-responding clonotypes were defined with edgeR using replicate PBMC samples, requiring FDR below 0.01 and a log2 fold change above 5 up to day 15. Each bulk clonotype was labeled CD4 or CD8 based on which sequenced repertoire, CD4 or CD8, contained the clonotype at higher abundance. The public reads were reprocessed in TCRdb via fastp at Q25 and MiXCR, keeping in-frame beta chains. Each entry is one CDR3 protein sequence, shown with its most common DNA and genes. The V and J calls reflect TCRdb's pipeline rather than the authors' work. The sample records about 63,000 distinct CDR3 sequences, roughly 7.3% of which are singletons. The ten top clones hold 30% to 45% of the sample.

Sequences were derived from CD8+ T cells sorted from PBMCs, sampled 15 days after the yellow fever booster vaccination. The TCR comes from a man aged 25-45 years who received the YFV17D yellow fever vaccine.

CDR3 protein: CASSYFPQGTDTQYF. The DNA sequence is TGTGCCAGCAGCTACTTTCCTCAGGGGACAGATACGCAGTATTTT. The rearrangement joined TRBV6-5 to TRBJ2-3; a tentative D match to TRBD1 spans 6 bases. The CDR1 and CDR2 encoded by the germline V gene are MNHEY and SVGAGI. Counted from cysteine to phenylalanine, this CDR3 has 15 amino acids. Here the CDR3 DNA is all that survives: 45 bases in frame from base 1.